The TCR beta chain described here comes from a study of blood T cell repertoires in COVID-19. Study at large: Sample material is recorded as cDNA or gDNA derived from T cells, B-cell-depleted T cells, or PBMCs.

Germline V lookup: CDR1 MDHEN, CDR2 SYDVKM. V lost 5 bases and J 4 bases, leaving 15 bases between the germline ends. CDR3 length: 15 residues. In the authors' workflow: For nucleated cells, counts were estimated from reference gene primer amplification. Assay: immunoSEQ multiplex PCR; the TCRdb copy retains only in-frame clones and omits some. That table furnishes V, J and clone size, whereas the DNA furnished D and trimming. Altogether 130,000 to 150,000 clones are present, about three quarters being singletons, with the ten largest covering 13%. The source material was peripheral blood. This TCR was recovered from a man older than 75 with acute or convalescent COVID-19. The chain carries TRBV28 and TRBJ2-1; tentatively, D is TRBD1 (6 bases). CDR3 region: CASSLPTGAYNEQFF. DNA of the CDR3: TGTGCCAGCAGTCTCCCGACAGGAGCATACAATGAGCAGTTCTTC.